Shown below are 23 T cell receptor beta chains from a single sample sequenced in a study of early T cells in non-severe SARS-CoV-2 infection. TCRdb processed the 5' RACE reads anew with MiXCR; each CDR3 protein has one entry. Of around 80,000 distinct CDR3 sequences in the sample, about 13% were seen once. Sequencing was done on a sample of whole blood. These receptors all stem from an adult who was a healthcare worker with PCR-confirmed SARS-CoV-2 infection or an uninfected control (not recorded which).

Many counts were recorded for this clonotype. The gene calls are TRBV6-5 and TRBJ2-3; 8 nucleotides match TRBD2. CDR1 is MNHEY, CDR2 SVGAGI, per germline. The junction had 13 bases not matched to a gene; V was cut back by 8 bases and J by 0 bases. This CDR3 is 17 amino acids long. CDR3 sequence: CASGRRETGGSTDTQYF. CDR3 nucleotides: TGTGCCAGCGGGAGGAGGGAGACGGGAGGGAGCACAGATACGCAGTATTTT.

The sample holds many counts of this clonotype. The chain couples TRBV10-3 to TRBJ1-6; 7 bases line up with TRBD1. The germline CDR1 and CDR2 sequences are ENHRY and SYGVKD. Trimming took 10 bases from V and 7 from J; bases not matched to a gene: 4. The CDR3 has 12 amino acids. The CDR3 loop reads CATRQGNSPLHF. The CDR3 DNA reads as TGTGCCACCCGACAGGGCAATTCACCCCTCCACTTT.

This clonotype was counted many times. The chain uses TRBV20-1 and TRBJ1-1; TRBD1 matches 7 bases. Germline CDR1 and CDR2: DFQATT and SNEGSKA (reference sequence). This CDR3 is 20 amino acids long. V was clipped by 7 bases and J by 0 bases; unmatched bases: 26. CDR3 residues: CSVPVYVTLYRGKMNTEAFF. Here the CDR3 DNA reads TGCAGTGTTCCAGTGTACGTCACCCTTTACAGGGGAAAGATGAACACTGAAGCTTTCTTT.

J is TRBJ2-7 and V is TRBV5-4, with 12 bases that match TRBD2. Germline V gene sequence: CDR1 SGHNT, CDR2 YYREEE (reference sequence). V was pared by 4 bases and J by 0 bases, with 5 bases of the junction left unmatched. The CDR3 covers 16 residues. The CDR3 here is CASSVGLAGRSYEQYF. The CDR3 region has the DNA TGTGCCAGCAGCGTAGGACTAGCGGGGCGCTCCTACGAGCAGTACTTC. The variable domain in full, with the rest retrieved from reference TRBV5-4 and TRBJ2-7, is ETGVTQSPTHLIKTRGQQVTLRCSSQSGHNTVSWYQQALGQGPQFIFQYYREEENGRGNFPPRFSGLQFPNYSSELNVNALELDDSALYLCASSVGLAGRSYEQYFGPGTRLTVT.

There are a few counts of this clonotype. The chain combines TRBV11-2 with TRBJ2-1; 11 bases map to TRBD2. The CDR3 totals 14 residues. Germline values: CDR1 SGHAT, CDR2 FQNNGV. The V and J ends lost 2 bases and 8 bases, in that order; junction bases with no gene match: 2. CDR3 DNA: TGTGCCAGCAGCTTACTAGCGGGAGGACATGAGCAGTTCTTC. Translation gives CASSLLAGGHEQFF.

V is TRBV11-2 and J is TRBJ2-3, with 7 bases identical to TRBD1. With 5 bases clipped from V and 5 bases from J, the junction kept 7 bases outside the gene matches. Germline-derived CDR1 and CDR2 are SGHAT and FQNNGV. The CDR3 loop spans 14 amino acids. The CDR3 loop reads CASSLGTEEDTQYF. CDR3 sequence (DNA): TGTGCCAGCAGCCTAGGGACAGAGGAAGATACGCAGTATTTT. The variable domain in full, with the rest retrieved from reference TRBV11-2 and TRBJ2-3, is EAGVAQSPRYKIIEKRQSVAFWCNPISGHATLYWYQQILGQGPKLLIQFQNNGVVDDSQLPKDRFSAERLKGVDSTLKIQPAKLEDSAVYLCASSLGTEEDTQYFGPGTRLTVL.

This clonotype came up a few times. The chain couples TRBV13 to TRBJ2-7; 8 bases map to TRBD1. This CDR3 contains 15 residues. V lost 5 bases and J lost 3; bases outside the gene matches: 9. Looked up from germline, CDR1 is PRHDT and CDR2 is FYEKMQ (reference sequence). Here the CDR3 reads CASSVTPGGLYEQYF. In DNA form, the CDR3 reads TGTGCCAGCAGCGTTACCCCAGGGGGCCTCTACGAGCAGTACTTC.

A few counts support this clonotype. V is TRBV7-2 and J is TRBJ2-3, with a weak D call TRBD1 (6 bases). V lost 5 bases, J lost 2 bases, and 14 bases lay in between. CDR3 size: 15 residues. The germline gives CDR1 SGHTA, CDR2 FQGNSA. The CDR3 bases are TGTGCCAGCAGCCCCGAGGACAGCTACACAGATACGCAGTATTTT. Its protein product is CASSPEDSYTDTQYF. The full variable domain, in which reference TRBV7-2 and TRBJ2-3 provide the parts outside the CDR3, is GAGVSQSPSNKVTEKGKDVELRCDPISGHTALYWYRQSLGQGLEFLIYFQGNSAPDKSGLPSDRFSAERTGGSVSTLTIQRTQQEDSAVYLCASSPEDSYTDTQYFGPGTRLTVL.

The V call is TRBV2, the J call TRBJ1-2; no firm D call. Per germline, CDR1 SNHLY and CDR2 FYNNEI. Deletions cut 3 bases from V and 4 bases from J, with 12 bases between. The CDR3 is made up of 14 amino acids. The CDR3 DNA sequence: TGTGCCAGCAGTGATCTTTGGGATCCCTATGGCTACACCTTC. Protein: CASSDLWDPYGYTF.

This clonotype came up many times. The chain has TRBV9 and TRBJ2-1, with D possibly TRBD2 on 5 matching bases. With 0 bases removed from V and 0 bases from J, the gap between germline ends came to 22 bases. The CDR3 length is 20 residues. Looked up from germline, CDR1 is SGDLS and CDR2 is YYNGEE. DNA of the CDR3: TGTGCCAGCAGCGTAGGATCACAGCGGCGATCCCAGAGCTCCTACAATGAGCAGTTCTTC. Amino acids: CASSVGSQRRSQSSYNEQFF.

This clonotype has just a few counts. This chain joins TRBV7-2 and TRBJ2-7; 9 nucleotides align to TRBD2. Trimming removed 4 bases from V and 0 bases from J; junction bases left unmatched: 4. Germline assignment: CDR1 SGHTA and CDR2 FQGNSA. The CDR3 sequence is 15 residues long. The CDR3 DNA reads as TGTGCCAGCAGCTCTAAGCGGGGGGCCTCCTACGAGCAGTACTTC. Amino acids: CASSSKRGASYEQYF.

This clonotype was seen a handful of times. J is TRBJ1-5 and V is TRBV3-1; D ambiguous. V shed 4 bases and J shed 0 bases, with 10 bases lying between them. The CDR3 runs to 15 residues. Germline V CDR1 and CDR2: LGHDT, YNNKEL (reference sequence). In nucleotides, the CDR3 is TGTGCCAGCAGCCCTGCCGGATATAGCAATCAGCCCCAGCATTTT. Residues: CASSPAGYSNQPQHF.

V and J are TRBV4-1 and TRBJ1-1; D remains ambiguous. This CDR3 has 14 residues. The V end lost 0 bases, the J end lost 1 base, and 6 bases lay between the germline ends. From germline, CDR1 is MGHRA and CDR2 YSYEKL. The CDR3 here is CASSQDRRNTEAFF. The CDR3 region has the DNA TGCGCCAGCAGCCAAGATAGAAGGAACACTGAAGCTTTCTTT.

The chain recombines TRBV19 with TRBJ1-5; D unclear. Deletions cut 6 bases from V and 0 bases from J, with 18 bases between. The CDR3 extends over 17 amino acids. Germline CDR1 and CDR2: LNHDA and SQIVND (reference sequence). The CDR3 sequence: CASSPKQAAYSNQPQHF. CDR3 coding DNA: TGTGCCAGTAGCCCCAAGCAGGCCGCGTATAGCAATCAGCCCCAGCATTTT. Full variable domain (outside the CDR3, taken from reference TRBV19 and TRBJ1-5): DGGITQSPKYLFRKEGQNVTLSCEQNLNHDAMYWYRQDPGQGLRLIYYSQIVNDFQKGDIAEGYSVSREKKESFPLTVTSAQKNPTAFYLCASSPKQAAYSNQPQHFGDGTRLSIL.

This chain connects TRBV19 to TRBJ1-6; maybe TRBD1 (6 bases). The CDR3 has 15 residues. V lost 7 bases to trimming and J lost 0 bases, with 10 bases between them. The germline CDR1 and CDR2 sequences are LNHDA and SQIVND (reference sequence). In nucleotides, the CDR3 is TGTGCCAGTACCCAGGGGAGCTCCTATAATTCACCCCTCCACTTT. This gives the protein CASTQGSSYNSPLHF.

This clonotype was picked up many times. The rearrangement uses TRBV7-8 and TRBJ1-1; D perhaps matches TRBD1 (5 bases). Germline CDR1 and CDR2: SGHVS and FQNEAQ. The V end was cut by 7 bases, the J end by 0 bases, with 21 bases between. The CDR3 spans 17 residues. CDR3 nucleotides: TGTGCCAGCACCTCTCGGCAGGGATTTCGCGTGAACACTGAAGCTTTCTTT. Amino acid sequence: CASTSRQGFRVNTEAFF.

The rearrangement links TRBV5-6 to TRBJ2-3; TRBD2 aligns across 10 bases. The germline V gene encodes CDR1 SGHDT and CDR2 YYEEEE. J gave up 3 bases and V 2 bases, and 6 bases lay outside the gene matches. CDR3 length equals 16 residues. CDR3 residues: CASSFKRGGLTDTQYF. DNA of the CDR3: TGTGCCAGCAGCTTCAAGCGGGGGGGCCTTACAGATACGCAGTATTTT.

V usage is TRBV30 and J usage is TRBJ1-1; maybe TRBD1 (5 bases). V lost 3 bases to trimming and J lost 4 bases, with 12 bases between them. The germline V gene encodes CDR1 GTSNPN and CDR2 SVGIG (reference sequence). The CDR3 spans 13 residues. The CDR3 DNA follows: TGTGCCTGGAGCCTTAGGGGCTCCACTGAAGCTTTCTTT. As protein: CAWSLRGSTEAFF.

Ten or more counts support this clonotype. The rearrangement links TRBV18 to TRBJ1-1, with D uncertain. The CDR3 extends over 15 amino acids. V lost 0 bases and J 3 bases, leaving 11 bases between the germline ends. The germline gives CDR1 KGHSH, CDR2 LQKENI. The CDR3 here is CASSPPRSHDTEAFF. CDR3 nucleotide sequence: TGTGCCAGCTCACCACCTAGGAGCCACGACACTGAAGCTTTCTTT.

This clonotype has just a few counts. This chain uses TRBV11-2 with TRBJ2-3; no clear D. The CDR3 consists of 15 residues. V dropped 3 bases and J dropped 0 bases, with 10 bases sitting between them. The germline V gene encodes CDR1 SGHAT and CDR2 FQNNGV. The CDR3 spells CASSLYVRSTDTQYF. As DNA, the CDR3 is TGTGCCAGCAGCTTGTATGTGCGAAGCACAGATACGCAGTATTTT.

The CDR3 spells CSARDNSNQPQHF. The DNA for the CDR3 is TGCAGTGCTAGAGATAATTCCAATCAGCCCCAGCATTTT. This chain joins TRBV20-1 and TRBJ1-5; D is uncertain. Trimming shortened V by 0 bases and J by 3 bases, and 6 bases separated the two germline ends. This CDR3 has 13 amino acids. Germline V CDR1 and CDR2: DFQATT, SNEGSKA (reference sequence).

This clonotype has ten or more counts. This chain joins TRBV5-1 and TRBJ1-6; the D is unclear. CDR1 and CDR2 from the germline V gene are SGHRS and YFSETQ. The CDR3 covers 13 residues. V shed 4 bases and J shed 9 bases, with 11 bases lying between them. The CDR3 spells CASSPATSSPLHF. CDR3 DNA sequence: TGCGCCAGCAGCCCCGCAACCAGTTCACCCCTCCACTTT. Complete variable domain (other parts from reference TRBV5-1 and TRBJ1-6): KAGVTQTPRYLIKTRGQQVTLSCSPISGHRSVSWYQQTPGQGLQFLFEYFSETQRNKGNFPGRFSGRQFSNSRSEMNVSTLELGDSALYLCASSPATSSPLHFGNGTRLTVT.

The chain carries TRBV18 and TRBJ2-1, with 12 bases matching TRBD2. V trimming: 4 bases; J trimming: 8 bases; junction bases outside the gene matches: 6. Germline values: CDR1 KGHSH, CDR2 LQKENI. The CDR3 covers 15 residues. The CDR3 loop is CASSQSSGGGDEQFF. The CDR3 nucleotides are TGTGCCAGCTCACAGTCTAGCGGGGGGGGCGATGAGCAGTTCTTC.